The clone carrying this T cell receptor beta chain occurred many times. The antigen remains unidentified. The V gene end was trimmed by 0 bases and the J gene end by 7 bases; junction bases not matched to a gene: 11. The CDR3 runs 16 residues. Germline assignment: CDR1 DFQATT and CDR2 SNEGSKA (reference sequence). Described time point: sample taken at primary tumor resection. Unsorted samples of tumor, nontumor lung or frozen PBMC had their whole RNA sequenced. The entry originates in a study of spatial heterogeneity in lung cancer. Overall study findings and caveats: The study found that expanded intratumoral alpha and beta TCR counts tracked tumor mutation counts. Coverage was estimated at approximately 7.4% of tumor T cells for alpha chains and approximately 14% for beta chains.

Every TCR cDNA molecule bore its own unique molecular identifier. TCRdb re-derived calls from the 5' RACE reads in MiXCR, one entry per CDR3 protein. Of fewer than 4,000 distinct CDR3 sequences in the sample, about 5.3% are singletons; the top ten hold around 16%. The receptor was isolated from a female donor with early-stage non-small cell lung cancer. The source material was lung tumor tissue, sampled at surgery. J is TRBJ2-1 and V is TRBV20-1; 8 bases fit TRBD2. DNA of the CDR3: TGCAGTGCTAGAGATCCTCGTGCGGGGGGAGTGAATGAGCAGTTCTTC. As protein: CSARDPRAGGVNEQFF.